This entry lists 9 T cell receptor beta chains sequenced from one sample in a study of cytomegalovirus exposure and HLA in healthy donors. The PCR ran on 60 Vbeta and 13 Jbeta primers. Some clones are missing from TCRdb's copy, which holds only in-frame ones; the method was immunoSEQ multiplex PCR. This table holds roughly 120,000 clones, approximately 80% found once. Sequencing was performed on PBMCs. The receptors stem from a male donor in good health and CMV-seronegative.

This clone came up a few times. V gene TRBV7-8 combines with J gene TRBJ2-7; 13 nucleotides agree with TRBD2. V gave up 5 bases and J gave up 6 bases; unmatched junction bases: 7. The CDR3 is made up of 15 amino acids. The V gene's germline CDR1 is SGHVS and CDR2 FQNEAQ. CDR3 DNA: TGTGCCAGCAGCAGGGGACTAGCGGGGAACTTCGAGCAGTACTTC. This translates into CASSRGLAGNFEQYF.

The chain carries TRBV10-3 and TRBJ2-7; 10 bases map to TRBD2. The CDR3 has 14 amino acids. CDR1 and CDR2 (germline): ENHRY, SYGVKD. V was clipped by 4 bases and J by 3 bases; unmatched bases: 3. The CDR3 DNA sequence: TGTGCCATCAGTGGGGCTAGCGGGAGCTACGAGCAGTACTTC. Its protein product is CAISGASGSYEQYF.

The chain uses TRBV6-1 and TRBJ2-2; TRBD1 agrees at 8 bases. CDR1 and CDR2 from the germline V gene are MNHNS and SASEGT. The CDR3 totals 17 residues. Trimming took 1 base from V and 4 from J; bases not matched to a gene: 8. CDR3 residues: CASSEDRTGWGTGELFF. The CDR3 nucleotides are TGTGCCAGCAGTGAAGACAGGACAGGGTGGGGCACCGGGGAGCTGTTTTTT.

The rearrangement links TRBV5-4 to TRBJ2-2; the D is unclear. V lost 4 bases and J 6 bases, leaving 7 bases between the germline ends. The CDR3 has 12 residues. The V gene's germline CDR1 is SGHNT and CDR2 YYREEE (reference sequence). The DNA for the CDR3 is TGTGCCAGCAGCAGATGGCCCGGGGAGCTGTTTTTT. The encoded protein is CASSRWPGELFF.

This chain uses TRBV27 with TRBJ1-2, with TRBD1 identical over 7 bases. V shed 5 bases and J 7 bases; nucleotides not matched to a gene: 10. There are 14 residues in the CDR3. From germline, CDR1 is MNHEY and CDR2 SMNVEV (reference sequence). CDR3 in DNA: TGTGCCAGCAGTCTCGGGACAGCATGGGGTGGCTACACCTTC. Translation: CASSLGTAWGGYTF.

The chain couples TRBV5-1 to TRBJ2-7; D is undetermined. CDR1 is SGHRS, CDR2 YFSETQ, per germline. V lost 0 bases and J 3 bases, leaving 10 bases between the germline ends. This CDR3 is built from 14 residues. In nucleotides, the CDR3 is TGCGCCAGCAGCTTGGAGTCGCGGAACTACGAGCAGTACTTC. Translated: CASSLESRNYEQYF.

The chain has TRBV5-1 and TRBJ2-2; 14 bases are shared with TRBD2. The germline gives CDR1 SGHRS, CDR2 YFSETQ. The length of the CDR3 is 18 residues. J gave up 4 bases and V 0 bases, and 5 bases lay outside the gene matches. CDR3 bases: TGCGCCAGCAGCTTGGCCCAGACTAGCGGGGGGGTCACCGGGGAGCTGTTTTTT. Protein product: CASSLAQTSGGVTGELFF.

The chain joins TRBV11-2 to TRBJ2-7, with TRBD2 matching 7 bases. V lost 3 bases and J lost 6; bases outside the gene matches: 8. This CDR3 has 14 amino acids. Germline V CDR1 and CDR2: SGHAT, FQNNGV. DNA of the CDR3: TGTGCCAGCAGCTTGACTAGCATGAGCTCCGAGCAGTACTTC. Amino acids: CASSLTSMSSEQYF. Complete variable domain (other parts from reference TRBV11-2 and TRBJ2-7): EAGVAQSPRYKIIEKRQSVAFWCNPISGHATLYWYQQILGQGPKLLIQFQNNGVVDDSQLPKDRFSAERLKGVDSTLKIQPAKLEDSAVYLCASSLTSMSSEQYFGPGTRLTVT.

V gene TRBV5-5 combines with J gene TRBJ1-2; 7 nucleotides agree with TRBD1. Per the germline V gene, CDR1 is SGHKS and CDR2 is YYEKEE (reference sequence). Germline trimming cut 3 bases from V and 1 base from J; bases unmatched to any gene: 9. The CDR3 totals 16 residues. In DNA form, the CDR3 reads TGTGCCAGCAGCTCAATCCCGGACAGGATTAACTATGGCTACACCTTC. Translated, it gives CASSSIPDRINYGYTF.